This section outlines one T cell receptor beta chain sequence together with its context. Its antigen is unidentified. The length of the CDR3 is 15 residues. With 6 bases clipped from V and 2 bases from J, the junction kept 5 bases outside the gene matches. The germline CDR1 and CDR2 sequences are SGDLS and YYNGEE. This record comes from a study of CD8 T cells in ankylosing spondylitis. Whole-study findings and limits: Disease-linked clones were reportedly significantly enriched in matched ankylosing spondylitis synovial fluid.

TCRdb analysed the 5' RACE reads with MiXCR anew, one entry per CDR3 protein. Found here are approximately 45,000 distinct CDR3 sequences, just under 4% of them singletons; the top ten hold approximately 4%. The chain is built from TRBV9 and TRBJ2-3; TRBD2 agrees at 11 bases. The sequence derives from a female donor with ankylosing spondylitis or in good health (not recorded which). The sequenced sample consisted of blood, either unsorted or a sorted T cell fraction (not recorded which). CDR3 sequence reads: CASTLGLADTDTQYF. The CDR3 DNA reads as TGTGCCAGCACCTTGGGACTAGCGGACACAGATACGCAGTATTTT.